This paragraph reports one T cell receptor beta chain. Its antigen is not identified. CDR1 and CDR2 (germline): SGHNT, YYREEE (reference sequence). CDR3 length: 15 amino acids. Deletions cut 0 bases from V and 4 bases from J, with 13 bases between. The data originate from a study of cytomegalovirus exposure and HLA in healthy donors. Researchers ran the PCR with 60 Vbeta and 13 Jbeta primers. In the source study's methods: Counted up in a later analysis, unique TCR beta chains came to approximately 77 million, with around 12 million shared. Repertoires were generated with immunoSEQ multiplex PCR, while TCRdb's copy carries only in-frame clones and drops some. V and J calls and clone size are given by that table; D and trimming were obtained from the DNA. The sample table sets out about 140,000 clones. Study outcomes and limitations: A previous analysis found most TCR beta V segments productive roughly 87% or roughly 30% of the time. Roughly even sequencing depth across donors was the assumption behind the presence/absence analyses.

This TCR came from a male donor in good health and CMV-seronegative. The chain has TRBV5-4 and TRBJ1-1, with D possibly TRBD1 on 6 matching bases. Input material: PBMCs. This CDR3 reads CASSLVGGGGTEAFF. CDR3 bases: TGTGCCAGCAGCTTGGTTGGGGGCGGAGGCACTGAAGCTTTCTTT.